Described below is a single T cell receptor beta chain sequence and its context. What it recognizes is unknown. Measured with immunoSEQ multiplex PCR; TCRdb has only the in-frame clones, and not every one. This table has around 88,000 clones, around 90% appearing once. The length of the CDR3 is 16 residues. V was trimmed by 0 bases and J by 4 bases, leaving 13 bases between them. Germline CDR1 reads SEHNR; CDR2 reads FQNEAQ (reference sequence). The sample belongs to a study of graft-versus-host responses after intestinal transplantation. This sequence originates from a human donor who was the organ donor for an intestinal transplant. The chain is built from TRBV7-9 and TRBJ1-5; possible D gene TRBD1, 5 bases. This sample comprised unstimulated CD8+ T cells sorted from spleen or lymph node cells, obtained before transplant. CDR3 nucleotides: TGTGCCAGCAGCTTAGCCGGGGCCGAGCCAAATCAGCCCCAGCATTTT. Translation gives CASSLAGAEPNQPQHF.